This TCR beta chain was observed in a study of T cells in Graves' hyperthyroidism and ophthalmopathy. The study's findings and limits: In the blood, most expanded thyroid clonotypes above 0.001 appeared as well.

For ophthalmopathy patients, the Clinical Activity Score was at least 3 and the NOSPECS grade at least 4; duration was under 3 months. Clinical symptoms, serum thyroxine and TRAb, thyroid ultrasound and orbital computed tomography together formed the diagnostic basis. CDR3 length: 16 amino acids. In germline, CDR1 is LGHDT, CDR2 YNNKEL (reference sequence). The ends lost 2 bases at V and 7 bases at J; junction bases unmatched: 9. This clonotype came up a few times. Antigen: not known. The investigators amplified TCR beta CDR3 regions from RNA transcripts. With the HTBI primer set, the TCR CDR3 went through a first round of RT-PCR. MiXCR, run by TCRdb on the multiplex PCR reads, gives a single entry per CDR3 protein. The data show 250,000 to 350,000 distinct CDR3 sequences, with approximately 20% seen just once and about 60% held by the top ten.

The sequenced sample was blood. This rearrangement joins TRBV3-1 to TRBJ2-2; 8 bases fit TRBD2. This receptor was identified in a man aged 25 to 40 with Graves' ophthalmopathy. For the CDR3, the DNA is TGTGCCAGCAGCCAATCCCGGACCGGGGGGGACGGGGAGCTGTTTTTT. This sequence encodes CASSQSRTGGDGELFF. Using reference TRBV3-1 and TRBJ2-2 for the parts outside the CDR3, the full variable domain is DTAVSQTPKYLVTQMGNDKSIKCEQNLGHDTMYWYKQDSKKFLKIMFSYNNKELIINETVPNRFSPKSPDKAHLNLHINSLELGDSAVYFCASSQSRTGGDGELFFGEGSRLTVL.